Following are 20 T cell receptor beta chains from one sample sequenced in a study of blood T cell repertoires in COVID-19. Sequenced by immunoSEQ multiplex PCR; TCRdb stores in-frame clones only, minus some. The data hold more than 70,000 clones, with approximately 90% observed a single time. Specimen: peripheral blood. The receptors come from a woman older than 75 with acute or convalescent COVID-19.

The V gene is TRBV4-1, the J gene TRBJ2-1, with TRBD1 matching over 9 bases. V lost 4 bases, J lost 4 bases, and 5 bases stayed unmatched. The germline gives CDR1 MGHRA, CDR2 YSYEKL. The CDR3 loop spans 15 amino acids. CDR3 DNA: TGCGCCAGCAGCCCCCGACAGGGGGTTTACAATGAGCAGTTCTTC. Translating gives CASSPRQGVYNEQFF.

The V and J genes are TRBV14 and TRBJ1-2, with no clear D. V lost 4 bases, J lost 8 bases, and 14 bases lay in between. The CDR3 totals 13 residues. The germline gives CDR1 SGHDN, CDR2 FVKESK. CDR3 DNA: TGTGCCAGCAGCCGGTTAGCGATTCACGGCTACACCTTC. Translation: CASSRLAIHGYTF.

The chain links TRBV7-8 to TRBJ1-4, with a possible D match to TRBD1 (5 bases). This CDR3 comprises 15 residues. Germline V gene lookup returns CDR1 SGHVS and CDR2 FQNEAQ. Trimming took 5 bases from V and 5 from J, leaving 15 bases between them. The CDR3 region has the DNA TGTGCCAGCAGCCCGGGGGGGTCTTCCAATGAAAAACTGTTTTTT. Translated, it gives CASSPGGSSNEKLFF.

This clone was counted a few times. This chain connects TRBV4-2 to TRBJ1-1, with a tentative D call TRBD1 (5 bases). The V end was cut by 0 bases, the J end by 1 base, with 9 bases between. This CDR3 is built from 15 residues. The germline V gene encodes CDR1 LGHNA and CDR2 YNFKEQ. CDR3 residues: CASSQDNGQNTEAFF. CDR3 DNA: TGTGCCAGCAGCCAAGATAACGGACAGAACACTGAAGCTTTCTTT.

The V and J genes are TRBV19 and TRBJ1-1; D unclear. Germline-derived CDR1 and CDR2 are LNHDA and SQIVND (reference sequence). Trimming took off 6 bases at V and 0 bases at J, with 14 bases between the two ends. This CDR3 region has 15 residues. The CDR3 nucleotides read TGTGCCAGTAGAGTGGACGGACTCATGAACACTGAAGCTTTCTTT. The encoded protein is CASRVDGLMNTEAFF.

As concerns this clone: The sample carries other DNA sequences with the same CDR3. CDR3 amino acids: CASSLASGSYEQYF. CDR3 nucleotide sequence: TGTGCCAGCAGCTTAGCTTCCGGCTCCTACGAGCAGTACTTC. The J gene is TRBJ2-7, the V gene TRBV7-2; D gene uncertain. CDR3 length equals 14 residues. V lost 0 bases and J lost 0, with 6 bases in between. The germline gives CDR1 SGHTA, CDR2 FQGNSA.

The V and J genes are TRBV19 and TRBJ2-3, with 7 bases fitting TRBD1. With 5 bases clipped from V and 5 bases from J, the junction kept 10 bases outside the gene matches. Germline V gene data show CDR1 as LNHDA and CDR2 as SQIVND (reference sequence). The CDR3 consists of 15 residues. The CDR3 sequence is CASSFLQGVKDTQYF. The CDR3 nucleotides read TGTGCCAGTAGTTTCCTCCAGGGGGTCAAAGATACGCAGTATTTT. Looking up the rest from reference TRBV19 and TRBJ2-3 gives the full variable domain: DGGITQSPKYLFRKEGQNVTLSCEQNLNHDAMYWYRQDPGQGLRLIYYSQIVNDFQKGDIAEGYSVSREKKESFPLTVTSAQKNPTAFYLCASSFLQGVKDTQYFGPGTRLTVL.

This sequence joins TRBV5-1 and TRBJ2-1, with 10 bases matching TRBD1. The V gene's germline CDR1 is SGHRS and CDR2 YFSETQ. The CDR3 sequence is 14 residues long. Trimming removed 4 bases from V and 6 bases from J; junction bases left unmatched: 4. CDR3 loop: CASSDRTGGNEQFF. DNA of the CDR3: TGCGCCAGCAGCGACAGGACAGGGGGCAATGAGCAGTTCTTC.

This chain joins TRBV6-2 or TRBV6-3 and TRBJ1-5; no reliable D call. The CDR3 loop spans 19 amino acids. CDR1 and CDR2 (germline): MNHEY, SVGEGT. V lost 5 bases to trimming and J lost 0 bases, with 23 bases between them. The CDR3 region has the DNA TGTGCCAGCAGTATGGTAGGGAGACTATTAGCGGGTAGCAATCAGCCCCAGCATTTT. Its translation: CASSMVGRLLAGSNQPQHF.

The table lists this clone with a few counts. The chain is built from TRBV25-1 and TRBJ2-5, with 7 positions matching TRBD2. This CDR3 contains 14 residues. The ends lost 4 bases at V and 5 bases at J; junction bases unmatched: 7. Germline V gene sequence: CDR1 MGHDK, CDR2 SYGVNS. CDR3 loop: CASSGSGRGETQYF. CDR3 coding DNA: TGTGCCAGCAGTGGAAGTGGGAGGGGTGAGACCCAGTACTTC.

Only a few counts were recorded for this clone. The DNA of the CDR3 is TGTGCCAGCAGCCCGCGACAGGGGGTGAACACTGAAGCTTTCTTT. This gives the protein CASSPRQGVNTEAFF. The chain uses TRBV7-2 and TRBJ1-1; 9 bases match TRBD1. The CDR3 extends over 15 amino acids. Germline CDR1 reads SGHTA; CDR2 reads FQGNSA. V was clipped by 5 bases and J by 0 bases; unmatched bases: 4.

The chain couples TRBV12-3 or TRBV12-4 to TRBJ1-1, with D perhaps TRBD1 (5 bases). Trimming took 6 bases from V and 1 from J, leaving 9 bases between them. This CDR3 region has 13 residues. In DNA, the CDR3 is TGTGCCAGCAGCGGGGGTGGGAACACTGAAGCTTTCTTT. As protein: CASSGGGNTEAFF.

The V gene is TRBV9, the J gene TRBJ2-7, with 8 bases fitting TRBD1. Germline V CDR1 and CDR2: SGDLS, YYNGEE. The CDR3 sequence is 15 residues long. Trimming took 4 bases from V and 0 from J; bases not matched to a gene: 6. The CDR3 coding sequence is TGTGCCAGCAGCCTTCAGGGGGCAACCTCCTACGAGCAGTACTTC. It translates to CASSLQGATSYEQYF.

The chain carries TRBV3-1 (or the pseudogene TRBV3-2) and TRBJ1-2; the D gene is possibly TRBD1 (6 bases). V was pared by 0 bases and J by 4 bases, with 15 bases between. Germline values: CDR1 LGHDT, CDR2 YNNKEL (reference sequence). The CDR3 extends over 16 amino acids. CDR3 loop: CASSQDSGAPGYGYTF. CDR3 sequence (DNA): TGTGCCAGCAGCCAAGATTCAGGGGCCCCGGGCTATGGCTACACCTTC.

Written as DNA, the CDR3 is TGTGCCAGCAGCCAGGTTTTGGACAGCTCCTACGAGCAGTACTTC. Translation gives CASSQVLDSSYEQYF. The chain uses TRBV3-1 (or the pseudogene TRBV3-2) and TRBJ2-7; D may be TRBD1 (6 bases). Deletions cut 3 bases from V and 0 bases from J, with 12 bases between. The CDR3 is made up of 15 amino acids. Germline V gives CDR1 LGHDT, CDR2 YNNKEL (reference sequence).

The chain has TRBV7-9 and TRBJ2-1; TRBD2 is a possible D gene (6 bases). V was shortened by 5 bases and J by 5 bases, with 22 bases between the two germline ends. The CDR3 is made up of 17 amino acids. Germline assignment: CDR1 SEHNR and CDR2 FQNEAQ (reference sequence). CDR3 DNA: TGTGCCAGCAGCCCTGGGAGGCGGGGATCTACAGACAATGAGCAGTTCTTC. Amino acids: CASSPGRRGSTDNEQFF. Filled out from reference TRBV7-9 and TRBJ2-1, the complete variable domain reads DTGVSQNPRHKITKRGQNVTFRCDPISEHNRLYWYRQTLGQGPEFLTYFQNEAQLEKSRLLSDRFSAERPKGSFSTLEIQRTEQGDSAMYLCASSPGRRGSTDNEQFFGPGTRLTVL.

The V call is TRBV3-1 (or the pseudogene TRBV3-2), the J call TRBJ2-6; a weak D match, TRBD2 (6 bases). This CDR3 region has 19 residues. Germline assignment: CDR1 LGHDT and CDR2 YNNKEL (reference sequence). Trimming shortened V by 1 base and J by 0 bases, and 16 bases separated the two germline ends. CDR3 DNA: TGTGCCAGCAGCCAAGTGGTAGGGACTGGTCCCTCTGGGGCCAACGTCCTGACTTTC. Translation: CASSQVVGTGPSGANVLTF.

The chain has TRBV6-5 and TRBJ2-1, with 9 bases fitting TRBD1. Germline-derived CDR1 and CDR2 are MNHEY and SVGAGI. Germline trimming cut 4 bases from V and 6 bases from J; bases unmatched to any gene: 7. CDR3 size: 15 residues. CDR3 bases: TGTGCCAGCAGTTCCCCGGGACAGGGAGTCAATGAGCAGTTCTTC. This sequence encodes CASSSPGQGVNEQFF.

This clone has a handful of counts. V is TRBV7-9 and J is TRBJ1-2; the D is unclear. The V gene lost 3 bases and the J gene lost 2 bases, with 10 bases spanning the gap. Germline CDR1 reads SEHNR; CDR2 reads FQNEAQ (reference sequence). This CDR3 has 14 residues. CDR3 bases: TGTGCCAGCAGCTTGGTGCCCCAGAACTATGGCTACACCTTC. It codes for CASSLVPQNYGYTF.

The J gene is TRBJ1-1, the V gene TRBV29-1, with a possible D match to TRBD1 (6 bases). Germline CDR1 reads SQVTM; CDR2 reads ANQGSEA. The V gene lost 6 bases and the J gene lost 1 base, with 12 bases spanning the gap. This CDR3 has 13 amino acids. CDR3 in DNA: TGCAGCGTCCTAGACAGGACGAACACTGAAGCTTTCTTT. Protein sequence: CSVLDRTNTEAFF. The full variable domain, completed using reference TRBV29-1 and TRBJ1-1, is SAVISQKPSRDICQRGTSLTIQCQVDSQVTMMFWYRQQPGQSLTLIATANQGSEATYESGFVIDKFPISRPNLTFSTLTVSNMSPEDSSIYLCSVLDRTNTEAFFGQGTRLTVV.